This record looks at one T cell receptor (beta chain) sequence and its context. Its antigen is not known. The data stem from a study of tissue T cells after allogeneic stem cell transplantation. Study-level points and caveats: Across patients, clones rarely overlapped, yet motif clusters were shared tissue-specifically.

TCRbeta CDR3 was sequenced at survey depth with template counts. The protocol was immunoSEQ multiplex PCR, while the TCRdb copy is restricted to in-frame clones and leaves out a portion. Here the sample spans thousands of clones, around 60% being singletons. The starting material was tissue from the esophagus, obtained at autopsy. The clonotype comes from a female donor aged 60 or older with lung cancer.

The CDR3 DNA is TGTGCCACCAGCAGAGACTTCCGGGGCACAGATACGCAGTATTTT. It yields the protein CATSRDFRGTDTQYF. This chain connects TRBV15 to TRBJ2-3; D is unclear. Germline V gene lookup returns CDR1 LNHNV and CDR2 YYDKDF (reference sequence). V gave up 0 bases and J gave up 1 base, with 8 bases separating them. This CDR3 spans 15 amino acids.